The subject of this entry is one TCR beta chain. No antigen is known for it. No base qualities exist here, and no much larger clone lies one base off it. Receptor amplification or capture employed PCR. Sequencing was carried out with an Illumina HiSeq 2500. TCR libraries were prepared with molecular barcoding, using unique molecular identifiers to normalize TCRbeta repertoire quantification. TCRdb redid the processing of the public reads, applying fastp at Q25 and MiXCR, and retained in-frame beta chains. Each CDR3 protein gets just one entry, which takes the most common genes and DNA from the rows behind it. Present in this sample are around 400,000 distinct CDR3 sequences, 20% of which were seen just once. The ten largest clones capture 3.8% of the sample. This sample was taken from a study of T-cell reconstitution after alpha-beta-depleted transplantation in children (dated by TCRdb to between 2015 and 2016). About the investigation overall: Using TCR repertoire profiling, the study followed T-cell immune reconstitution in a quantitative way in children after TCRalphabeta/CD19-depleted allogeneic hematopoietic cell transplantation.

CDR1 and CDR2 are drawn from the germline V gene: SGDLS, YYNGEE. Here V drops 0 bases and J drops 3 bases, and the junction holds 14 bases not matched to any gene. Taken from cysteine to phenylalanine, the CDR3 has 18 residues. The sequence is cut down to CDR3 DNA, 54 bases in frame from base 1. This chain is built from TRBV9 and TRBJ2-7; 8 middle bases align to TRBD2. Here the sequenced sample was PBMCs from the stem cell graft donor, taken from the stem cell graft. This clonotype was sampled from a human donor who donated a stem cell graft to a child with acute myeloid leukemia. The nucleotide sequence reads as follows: TGTGCCAGCAGCGTAGTTCCGGGAGGGCCCTCCCCCTTCTACGAGCAGTACTTC. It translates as CASSVVPGGPSPFYEQYF.